This T cell receptor (beta chain) was captured by sequencing in a study of blood T cell repertoires in COVID-19. Across the study: The samples span acute and convalescent COVID-19 from the United States, Italy and Spain. The analysed material was cDNA or gDNA that came from T cells, B-cell-depleted T cells, or PBMCs.

Germline V gene sequence: CDR1 MDHEN, CDR2 SYDVKM. V lost 6 bases to trimming and J lost 7 bases, with 13 bases between them. This CDR3 is built from 13 residues. In the original workflow: Amplifying reference gene primers gave estimates of nucleated cell counts. Clones were sequenced by immunoSEQ multiplex PCR, and TCRdb holds only the in-frame ones, with some missing. Clone size and the V and J calls come from that table; the DNA yielded D and trimming. Altogether around 88,000 clones are present, roughly 90% being singletons, with the ten largest covering around 1.6%. Input material: peripheral blood. J is TRBJ2-1 and V is TRBV28, with D possibly matching TRBD1 (6 bases). The clonotype was recovered from a man aged 55 to 70 with acute or convalescent COVID-19. CDR3 protein: CASRHREENEQFF. CDR3 nucleotide sequence: TGTGCCAGCAGACACAGGGAAGAGAATGAGCAGTTCTTC.